This TCR beta chain was found in a study of cytomegalovirus exposure and HLA in healthy donors (dated by TCRdb to between 2016 and 2019). Notes on the research overall: An earlier analysis of 587 of the donors reported over 250 Gb of sequence data and 117 million unique TCR beta sequences obtained from approximately 180 million T cells. Roughly 300 gigabases of sequencing data and 78 million or so unique TCR sequences were included in an early release covering about 600 HLA-typed donors. Among the roughly 400 genotyped donors, around 79% belonged to the genetic ancestry cluster associated with self-reported Caucasian donors. The study aimed to test whether signatures of past pathogen exposure could be identified by cataloging public T cell receptors. The study profiled the T cell repertoires of under 850 subjects by immunosequencing and related them to cytomegalovirus serostatus. Along with the roughly 670-subject first cohort, a separate validation cohort of roughly 110 different subjects was used. High-throughput TCR immunosequencing, statistical association of individual TCRs with disease status, and machine learning were combined to predict cytomegalovirus infection status. A later analysis re-examined previously published TCR beta repertoires from around 670 donors and added high-resolution HLA genotyping to investigate patterns of TCR occurrence. In the later analysis, no new phenotypic data were used to find candidate immune exposures; instead, reliance was placed on TCR beta sequences and their occurrence across donors. In an earlier analysis of 500 to 650 of the donors, high-throughput TCR beta sequencing was used to judge whether each TCR beta V gene segment behaved as functional or pseudogenic. Alongside the repertoire data, information on donor age, sex, ethnicity and CMV serostatus was compiled. A later genetic analysis used genome-wide SNP genotypes for about three fifths of the 666 donors, treating that subset as a discovery cohort. Every repertoire in the discovery cohort had been generated on one and the same sequencing platform. Class I and class II HLA loci were covered by the typing at four-digit resolution. The number of typed donors differed by locus: roughly 629-640 for A, B, C, DRB1 and DQB1; 522 for DQA1; about 600 for DPA1; and roughly 450 for DPB1. Roughly 5 DR-DQ haplotypes were handled as single units for association and clustering because linkage in the cohort was strong. Among 398 genotyped donors of the cohort, an average of about 240,000 unique TCR beta nucleotide sequences were sequenced per donor, roughly 18% of them non-productive.

The cohort was made up of approximately 670 healthy bone marrow donors. All cohort members were sampled while nominally healthy, although unrecorded immune exposures were likely present. The donor was CMV seropositive and was included in the group of 289 seropositive cohort members. A peripheral blood sample was collected from each donor, and TCR beta sequencing was performed on peripheral blood mononuclear cells. Genomic DNA extraction from the blood cell samples was performed with the Qiagen DNeasy Blood Extraction Kit. Measured from the cysteine to the phenylalanine, the CDR3 is 12 residues long. The sequence is cut down to CDR3 DNA, 36 bases in frame from base 1. Reading the germline V gene gives CDR1 LGHNA and CDR2 YNFKEQ. Overall study outcomes, separate from this receptor: At a false discovery rate of 0.05, a later analysis linked roughly 17,000 TCR beta sequences to specific HLA alleles. Only TCR beta chains were sequenced in this cohort, and the absence of alpha or paired-chain data limited detectable features. According to a later analysis, parvovirus B19, influenza, CMV and Epstein-Barr virus appeared linked to several top co-occurrence clusters. Some IMGT-functional V segments, including TRBV6-2 and TRBV6-3, could not be distinguished by the 87-base-pair reads and were therefore excluded. In an earlier analysis of approximately 590 of the donors, most TCR beta V segments appeared in productive rearrangements about 90% or about 30% of the time, broadly matching IMGT annotations. In a later analysis, most CMV-associated TCR beta chains were found to appear HLA-restricted, with HLA associations seemingly driven largely by CMV exposure. A few of the identified cytomegalovirus-associated TCR beta chains were confirmed in vitro to be specific for cytomegalovirus antigens. Sequencing depth was assumed to be roughly uniform across donors in the presence/absence analyses, though that assumption may not hold. V-gene and J-gene trimming of TCR beta chains was associated with a missense DCLRE1C variant in a later genetic analysis, and the association was replicated in an independent cohort. In a later analysis, the rate of TCR association differed among HLA loci, with DRB1 alleles having the most associated TCRs and HLA-C alleles having the fewest. A cluster of highly shared sequence variants was judged likely to represent a technical artifact of the sequencing pipeline. The earlier analysis of 587 of the donors excluded roughly 17 rarely observed V segments, including chromosome 9 orphons, because counts were too low. HLA typing was unavailable for some donors at each locus, so association tests used only the typed subset. For the cohort, immune exposure information was limited to CMV serostatus. In a later analysis, HLA-associated TCR beta chains showed more clonal expansion and lower generation probabilities than non-associated chains that were equally common. While some public TCRs were present in many individuals, most TCR sequences turned up only very rarely across donors. A further reported finding was that TCR beta sequences accurately predicted the HLA-A and HLA-B alleles for most subjects in the first cohort. When HLA alleles, especially DR and DQ, strongly co-occurred, TCR associations were difficult to assign to individual alleles. In both the original and validation cohorts, the classifier was reported to diagnose cytomegalovirus status with high specificity and sensitivity. A later genetic analysis reported fewer N-insertions in productive TCRs among donors in an Asian-associated ancestry cluster than the approximately 700-donor mean. The authors suggested that the approach could potentially be generalized to other disease states and immunological phenotypes. Correlated functional status among segregating V segments might be attributable to linkage disequilibrium, but an unknown experimental factor could not be ruled out. The study listed approximately 160 TCR beta chains as associated with cytomegalovirus.

Library construction relied on the immunoSEQ multiplex PCR assay. The multiplex PCR relied on a mix of 60 forward primers for TCR Vbeta segments and 13 reverse primers for TCR Jbeta segments. Amplification of the CDR3 region of rearranged TCR beta genes was performed with a multiplex PCR assay on genomic DNA. The amplified TCR beta libraries were sequenced on the Illumina HiSeq System as 87-base-pair reads. Regarding the original processing steps: A later analysis tallied 75 million to 85 million unique TCR beta chains across the 666 repertoires, and around 10 million of those chains were shared by two or more donors. Raw reads were error-corrected and collapsed into unique sequences by a nearest-neighbor algorithm in which closely related sequences were merged to remove PCR and sequencing errors. CDR3 sequences were aligned to IMGT reference sequences to assign V, D and J gene segments. For a sequence to be retained, at least a six-nucleotide match to both a V gene segment and a J gene segment was required. A rearrangement was called productive if the CDR3 had no stop codons and remained in frame with V and J, and every other rearrangement was called non-productive. Following IMGT convention, CDR3 was defined as the stretch from the second conserved V-encoded cysteine to the conserved J-encoded phenylalanine. The earlier analysis of fewer than 700 of the donors excluded sequences that lacked an unambiguous match to a single V gene segment. In an earlier analysis of some 590 of the donors, a V segment was called functional when productive rearrangements were above 56.7%, and segregating when the standard deviation between donors exceeded 5%. A statistical classification framework was built to diagnose cytomegalovirus status from the catalog of TCR beta chain sequences. A later analysis assigned V and J genes by comparing TCR nucleotide sequences with IMGT/GENE-DB human TR gene sequences. Using the TCRdist pipeline, a later analysis assigned CDR3 sequences along with most-parsimonious VDJ recombination scenarios. In a later analysis, every TCR beta chain was defined by the combination of its CDR3 amino acid sequence and its V-gene family, and reads without a unique V-gene family were dropped. In a later analysis, around 650 highly shared, low-generation-probability nucleotide sequences were removed to address suspected cross-contamination and a sequencing artifact. In a later analysis, a clonal expansion index for each public chain was calculated from normalized within-repertoire ranks of inferred template counts. Generation probabilities in a later analysis came from a VDJ recombination model fitted to out-of-frame rearrangements, and those results were checked against IGoR. Hypergeometric tests were used in a later analysis to score TCR-TCR, TCR-HLA and TCR-CMV co-occurrence, with a repertoire-size bias correction applied to the TCR pairs. To estimate false discovery rates, a later analysis permuted the HLA or CMV assignments 20 times. A later analysis grouped co-occurring TCRs with DBSCAN, adding TCRdist sequence similarity when clustering within HLA-allele-positive subsets. For co-occurrence clustering, repertoires with fewer than 30,000 or more than 120,000 public chains were excluded, along with five or six repertoires with anomalous nucleotide sharing. TCRdb provides this immuneACCESS table in a form limited to in-frame rearrangements. Some clones are lacking; in checked studies, under half of them reflect an unresolved V gene, and why the rest are absent is not known. The V and J calls and the clone size are those of that table, but D and trimming were determined from the DNA. The sample data list some 100,000 clones, and 81% of these were observed just once. Together, the top ten hold roughly 1.1% of the sample.

Details on this clone: Its antigen is not yet known. Base quality data are lacking; no much larger clone is found one base away.

The receptor was derived from a girl aged 2-10 years in good health and CMV-seropositive. The sequenced sample was PBMCs. The chain is made from TRBV4-2 and TRBJ2-5; a tentative D match to TRBD1 spans 6 bases. The assigned J gene may be wrong: the sequence end matches TRBJ2-7 better. The DNA sequence follows: TGTGCCAGCAGCCAGGGGGCGAACGAGCAGTACTTC. This is translated as CASSQGANEQYF.